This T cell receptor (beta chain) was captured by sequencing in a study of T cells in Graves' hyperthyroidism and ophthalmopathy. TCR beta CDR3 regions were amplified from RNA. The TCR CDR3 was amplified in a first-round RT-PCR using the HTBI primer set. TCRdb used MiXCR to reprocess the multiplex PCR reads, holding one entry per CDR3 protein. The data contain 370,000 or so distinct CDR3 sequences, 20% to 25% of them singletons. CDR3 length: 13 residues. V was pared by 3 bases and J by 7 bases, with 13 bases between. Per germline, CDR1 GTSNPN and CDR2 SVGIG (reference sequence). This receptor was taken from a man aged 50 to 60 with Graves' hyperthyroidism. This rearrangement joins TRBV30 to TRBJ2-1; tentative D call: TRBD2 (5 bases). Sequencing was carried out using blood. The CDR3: CAWSPGLKNEQFF. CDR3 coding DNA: TGTGCCTGGAGCCCGGGATTAAAGAATGAGCAGTTCTTC.